A single sample is the source of the 2 T cell receptor beta chains below, sequenced in a study of monozygotic twins with inflammatory bowel disease (dated by TCRdb to between 2018 and 2021). Library method: 5' RACE. Data came from an Illumina HiSeq 2500. Reads reprocessed by TCRdb are summarized as one entry per CDR3 protein sequence, and DNA is absent. This sample's table carries around 370,000 distinct CDR3 sequences. The ten largest clones take up 2.5% to 3% of the sample. Sequencing was carried out using blood. The origin of the receptors is a human donor with ulcerative colitis or Crohn's disease, or a healthy co-twin of an affected twin (not recorded which).

The CDR3 here is CASTGQGTYNSPLHF. V usage is TRBV2 and J usage is TRBJ1-6; TCRdb lists TRBD1, though no DNA is available to test this call. Germline lookup yields CDR1 SNHLY and CDR2 FYNNEI. CDR3 length: 15 amino acids.

This rearrangement joins TRBV20-1 to TRBJ2-1; lacking DNA, the TRBD2 call made by TCRdb goes unchecked. CDR1 is DFQATT, CDR2 SNEGSKA, per germline (reference sequence). CDR3 length: 16 amino acids. The chain's CDR3 is CSARDPVAGGDNEQFF.